One and the same sample provided the 27 T cell receptor beta chains below, sequenced in a study of CD8 T cells in Susac syndrome. An amount of RNA that ranged from roughly 0.45 to 1 ug was reverse transcribed with random hexamers. TCRdb reprocessed the immunoSEQ multiplex PCR reads with MiXCR, giving one entry per CDR3 protein. Among some 120,000 distinct CDR3 sequences, approximately 94% were seen once, and the ten largest hold less than 0.15%. The source material was CD4+ T cells from PBMCs. Receptor source: a human donor with multiple sclerosis.

V is TRBV5-1 and J is TRBJ1-1; D is possibly TRBD1 (5 bases). Germline V gene sequence: CDR1 SGHRS, CDR2 YFSETQ. This CDR3 region has 12 residues. Trimming cost V 4 bases and J 8 bases, with 12 bases left between them. CDR3 loop: CASSPQGREAFF. The CDR3 bases are TGCGCCAGCAGCCCTCAGGGACGGGAAGCTTTCTTT.

The rearrangement joins TRBV7-3 to TRBJ2-2, with TRBD1 identical over 8 bases. The CDR3 covers 16 residues. J was trimmed by 1 base and V by 8 bases; bases with no gene match: 9. Per germline, CDR1 SGHTA and CDR2 FQGTGA. CDR3 protein: CASHPLGQGNTGELFF. CDR3 DNA: TGTGCCAGCCATCCTTTAGGACAGGGGAACACCGGGGAGCTGTTTTTT.

The rearrangement joins TRBV7-3 to TRBJ2-1; 10 bases are a match to TRBD1. The CDR3 has 16 amino acids. Unmatched junction bases numbered 8, after V lost 5 bases and J lost 4 bases. CDR1 SGHTA and CDR2 FQGTGA come from the germline V gene. CDR3 in amino acids: CASSAAGTGVYNEQFF. CDR3 in DNA: TGTGCCAGCAGCGCAGCCGGGACAGGGGTATACAATGAGCAGTTCTTC.

This chain links TRBV29-1 with TRBJ1-4; D possibly corresponds to TRBD1 (5 bases). This CDR3 has 17 residues. V lost 3 bases and J 1 base, leaving 18 bases between the germline ends. CDR1 is SQVTM, CDR2 ANQGSEA, per germline. CDR3 sequence reads: CSVDIGQGVITNEKLFF. As DNA, the CDR3 is TGCAGCGTTGATATCGGCCAGGGAGTCATAACTAATGAAAAACTGTTTTTT. Full variable domain (missing parts from reference TRBV29-1 and TRBJ1-4): SAVISQKPSRDICQRGTSLTIQCQVDSQVTMMFWYRQQPGQSLTLIATANQGSEATYESGFVIDKFPISRPNLTFSTLTVSNMSPEDSSIYLCSVDIGQGVITNEKLFFGSGTQLSVL.

J is TRBJ2-2 and V is TRBV5-1, with unresolved D. Germline CDR1 reads SGHRS; CDR2 reads YFSETQ. V was clipped by 0 bases and J by 4 bases, with 13 bases between them. This CDR3 is 16 amino acids long. DNA for the CDR3: TGCGCCAGCAGCTTGGGACATCAAATCCCCACCGGGGAGCTGTTTTTT. Translating it yields CASSLGHQIPTGELFF. Drawing the rest from reference TRBV5-1 and TRBJ2-2, the complete variable domain is KAGVTQTPRYLIKTRGQQVTLSCSPISGHRSVSWYQQTPGQGLQFLFEYFSETQRNKGNFPGRFSGRQFSNSRSEMNVSTLELGDSALYLCASSLGHQIPTGELFFGEGSRLTVL.

The V call is TRBV28, the J call TRBJ1-3; D is undetermined. Germline lookup yields CDR1 MDHEN and CDR2 SYDVKM. The CDR3 has 15 amino acids. V gave up 2 bases and J gave up 0 bases, with 8 bases separating them. The CDR3 is CASSLGSGSGNTIYF. The CDR3 nucleotides read TGTGCCAGCAGTTTAGGGTCAGGCTCTGGAAACACCATATATTTT.

This rearrangement joins TRBV5-1 to TRBJ2-6, with D perhaps TRBD2 (6 bases). Germline CDR1 and CDR2: SGHRS and YFSETQ. The V end lost 0 bases, the J end lost 3 bases, and 10 bases lay between the germline ends. The CDR3 length is 16 residues. The CDR3 DNA reads as TGCGCCAGCAGCTTGGCCGGCGGGGTTGGGGCCAACGTCCTGACTTTC. Protein: CASSLAGGVGANVLTF.

V usage is TRBV6-5 and J usage is TRBJ1-2; D perhaps matches TRBD1 (5 bases). The CDR3 has 15 amino acids. Trimming took 4 bases from V and 7 from J, leaving 19 bases between them. The germline gives CDR1 MNHEY, CDR2 SVGAGI. As DNA, the CDR3 is TGTGCCAGCAGTTGGTTGGGCAGGGAAGCGGTTGGCTACACCTTC. Translating gives CASSWLGREAVGYTF.

The chain joins TRBV18 to TRBJ1-1; D is uncertain. This CDR3 has 14 amino acids. Per the germline V gene, CDR1 is KGHSH and CDR2 is LQKENI. Trimming removed 3 bases from V and 4 bases from J, with 12 bases in between. CDR3 sequence reads: CASSPVPPGTEAFF. The CDR3 region has the DNA TGTGCCAGCTCACCCGTTCCCCCGGGCACTGAAGCTTTCTTT.

The chain has TRBV20-1 and TRBJ2-3; 7 bases map to TRBD2. CDR1 and CDR2 (germline): DFQATT, SNEGSKA (reference sequence). The CDR3 totals 13 residues. V lost 2 bases, J lost 1 base, and 0 bases stayed unmatched. The CDR3 coding sequence is TGCAGTGCTAGAACTAGCGGCACAGATACGCAGTATTTT. Translated: CSARTSGTDTQYF.

This clonotype was detected once. The chain employs TRBV19 and TRBJ1-5; D possibly corresponds to TRBD1 (6 bases). Germline assignment: CDR1 LNHDA and CDR2 SQIVND (reference sequence). The CDR3 runs to 18 residues. The V end lost 10 bases, the J end lost 4 bases, and 29 bases lay between the germline ends. The CDR3 bases are TGTGCCACCACCCTTATACAGGGTGCGGGGTCGGCGAATCAGCCCCAGCATTTT. This sequence encodes CATTLIQGAGSANQPQHF.

This rearrangement joins TRBV7-2 to TRBJ1-1; 9 nucleotides match TRBD1. Germline CDR1 and CDR2: SGHTA and FQGNSA. The CDR3 is 15 residues long. Losses at the gene ends were 5 bases for V and 4 bases for J; bases not matched to a gene: 8. This CDR3 reads CASSIPQGAGTEAFF. The CDR3, as DNA: TGTGCCAGCAGCATCCCACAGGGGGCCGGCACTGAAGCTTTCTTT.

The chain links TRBV2 to TRBJ2-7, with D perhaps matching TRBD1 (5 bases). This CDR3 spans 14 amino acids. The V gene's germline CDR1 is SNHLY and CDR2 FYNNEI. V lost 7 bases and J lost 0, with 13 bases in between. The CDR3 DNA is TGTGCCAGCATGGCAGGGTCAAGCTCCTACGAGCAGTACTTC. Its protein is CASMAGSSSYEQYF.

CDR3 nucleotides: TGTGCTAGTGCTCCTGGGACAGGGATCTACGAGCAGTACTTC. Protein product: CASAPGTGIYEQYF. The V and J genes are TRBV12-5 and TRBJ2-7; 9 nucleotides match TRBD1. The CDR3 totals 14 residues. Germline V CDR1 and CDR2: LGHNT, FRNRAP. J gave up 3 bases and V 7 bases, and 7 bases lay outside the gene matches. Full variable domain (missing parts from reference TRBV12-5 and TRBJ2-7): DARVTQTPRHKVTEMGQEVTMRCQPILGHNTVFWYRQTMMQGLELLAYFRNRAPLDDSGMPKDRFSAEMPDATLATLKIQPSEPRDSAVYFCASAPGTGIYEQYFGPGTRLTVT.

V is TRBV15 and J is TRBJ2-1; 8 nucleotides match TRBD1. V dropped 2 bases and J dropped 0; count of bases not matched to a gene: 3. CDR1 is LNHNV, CDR2 YYDKDF, per germline (reference sequence). The CDR3 covers 16 residues. The CDR3 sequence: CATSRRTGSSYNEQFF. In nucleotides, the CDR3 is TGTGCCACCAGCAGACGGACAGGGAGCTCCTACAATGAGCAGTTCTTC.

This clonotype was recorded once. The V and J genes are TRBV5-1 and TRBJ1-5; a weak D match, TRBD1 (5 bases). The CDR3 is made up of 14 amino acids. From germline, CDR1 is SGHRS and CDR2 YFSETQ. V was shortened by 4 bases and J by 7 bases, with 15 bases between the two germline ends. The CDR3 bases are TGCGCCAGCAGCCCGCAGGGCTCCGGGCAGCCCCAGCATTTT. Translated, it gives CASSPQGSGQPQHF.

This sequence joins TRBV20-1 and TRBJ1-1, with D possibly being TRBD1 (5 bases). The germline gives CDR1 DFQATT, CDR2 SNEGSKA (reference sequence). The CDR3 is 10 residues long. The ends were cut back, 5 bases at V and 9 bases at J, with 10 bases in the middle. The DNA of the CDR3 is TGCAGTGCTCGACAGTCCCAAGCTTTCTTT. Translating gives CSARQSQAFF.

This sequence joins TRBV7-2 and TRBJ1-1; weak D call: TRBD1 (6 bases). Looked up from germline, CDR1 is SGHTA and CDR2 is FQGNSA. The CDR3 runs to 14 residues. Trimming took off 5 bases at V and 5 bases at J, with 15 bases between the two ends. CDR3 residues: CASSPPRGGTEAFF. In DNA form, the CDR3 reads TGTGCCAGCAGCCCGCCGAGGGGGGGGACTGAAGCTTTCTTT. The entire variable domain, with the rest obtained from reference TRBV7-2 and TRBJ1-1, is as follows: GAGVSQSPSNKVTEKGKDVELRCDPISGHTALYWYRQSLGQGLEFLIYFQGNSAPDKSGLPSDRFSAERTGGSVSTLTIQRTQQEDSAVYLCASSPPRGGTEAFFGQGTRLTVV.

The chain has TRBV19 and TRBJ1-2; D is uncertain. Germline V gene lookup returns CDR1 LNHDA and CDR2 SQIVND (reference sequence). Between the trimmed V and J ends, which lost 5 bases and 8 bases, there was a span of 15 bases. The CDR3 is 13 amino acids. CDR3 in amino acids: CASSADNLWGYTF. The CDR3 nucleotides are TGTGCCAGTAGTGCCGACAATTTATGGGGCTACACCTTC. Full variable domain (remainder filled in from reference TRBV19 and TRBJ1-2): DGGITQSPKYLFRKEGQNVTLSCEQNLNHDAMYWYRQDPGQGLRLIYYSQIVNDFQKGDIAEGYSVSREKKESFPLTVTSAQKNPTAFYLCASSADNLWGYTFGSGTRLTVV.

The chain combines TRBV12-3 or TRBV12-4 with TRBJ2-7; the D is unclear. The V gene lost 5 bases and the J gene lost 0 bases, with 2 bases spanning the gap. This CDR3 has 11 amino acids. The CDR3 reads CASSNSYEQYF. The DNA of the CDR3 is TGTGCCAGCAGTAACTCCTACGAGCAGTACTTC.

The V gene is TRBV3-1, the J gene TRBJ1-2; D not certain. Trimming stripped 5 bases from V and 6 bases from J, with 16 bases between. Germline assignment: CDR1 LGHDT and CDR2 YNNKEL (reference sequence). This CDR3 contains 14 residues. For the CDR3, the DNA is TGTGCCAGCAGCTCAGAACCCACAGCCCATGGCTACACCTTC. Its translation is CASSSEPTAHGYTF.

The CDR3 DNA follows: TGCAGCGTTGAAGTCACGGAAAATCAGCCCCAGCATTTT. It codes for CSVEVTENQPQHF. The chain links TRBV29-1 to TRBJ1-5, with D unresolved. Deletions cut 1 base from V and 4 bases from J, with 8 bases between. This CDR3 comprises 13 residues. In germline, CDR1 is SQVTM, CDR2 ANQGSEA. The complete variable domain, with remaining parts taken from reference TRBV29-1 and TRBJ1-5, reads SAVISQKPSRDICQRGTSLTIQCQVDSQVTMMFWYRQQPGQSLTLIATANQGSEATYESGFVIDKFPISRPNLTFSTLTVSNMSPEDSSIYLCSVEVTENQPQHFGDGTRLSIL.

The chain recombines TRBV29-1 with TRBJ1-5; weak D call: TRBD1 (6 bases). Germline CDR1 is SQVTM and CDR2 is ANQGSEA. CDR3 length equals 13 residues. Between the trimmed V and J ends, which lost 4 bases and 1 base, there was a span of 8 bases. CDR3 coding DNA: TGCAGCGTTGGCGGGACAAGCAATCAGCCCCAGCATTTT. It yields the protein CSVGGTSNQPQHF. Full variable domain (outside the CDR3, taken from reference TRBV29-1 and TRBJ1-5): SAVISQKPSRDICQRGTSLTIQCQVDSQVTMMFWYRQQPGQSLTLIATANQGSEATYESGFVIDKFPISRPNLTFSTLTVSNMSPEDSSIYLCSVGGTSNQPQHFGDGTRLSIL.

The J gene is TRBJ1-2, the V gene TRBV3-1; weak D call: TRBD1 (5 bases). There are 15 residues in the CDR3. From germline, CDR1 is LGHDT and CDR2 YNNKEL (reference sequence). The germline V and J ends were trimmed by 4 bases and 6 bases, with 18 bases remaining between them. The CDR3 coding sequence is TGTGCCAGCAGCCTGTCCTCGGGGACGGTCAATGGCTACACCTTC. Its translation is CASSLSSGTVNGYTF.

This chain joins TRBV3-1 and TRBJ2-7; tentative D call: TRBD1 (6 bases). The CDR3 runs 15 residues. The germline V gene has CDR1 LGHDT and CDR2 YNNKEL (reference sequence). The V end lost 0 bases, the J end lost 4 bases, and 13 bases lay between the germline ends. The CDR3: CASSQEGQGKYEQYF. Written as DNA, the CDR3 is TGTGCCAGCAGCCAAGAAGGGCAGGGGAAGTACGAGCAGTACTTC.

V usage is TRBV2 and J usage is TRBJ1-3; D is ambiguous. V lost 4 bases, J lost 4 bases, and 2 bases lay in between. This CDR3 contains 11 residues. Germline V gene sequence: CDR1 SNHLY, CDR2 FYNNEI. The CDR3 bases are TGTGCCAGCAGTGTAGGAAACACCATATATTTT. Its translation is CASSVGNTIYF.

The CDR3 DNA is TGTGCCAGCAGCAGCCAAACAGGGGGCCCGTCGACAGATACGCAGTATTTT. Encoded protein: CASSSQTGGPSTDTQYF. The J gene is TRBJ2-3, the V gene TRBV5-4, with 9 bases that match TRBD1. Germline CDR1 is SGHNT and CDR2 is YYREEE (reference sequence). This CDR3 comprises 17 residues. Losses at the gene ends were 4 bases for V and 3 bases for J; bases not matched to a gene: 12.